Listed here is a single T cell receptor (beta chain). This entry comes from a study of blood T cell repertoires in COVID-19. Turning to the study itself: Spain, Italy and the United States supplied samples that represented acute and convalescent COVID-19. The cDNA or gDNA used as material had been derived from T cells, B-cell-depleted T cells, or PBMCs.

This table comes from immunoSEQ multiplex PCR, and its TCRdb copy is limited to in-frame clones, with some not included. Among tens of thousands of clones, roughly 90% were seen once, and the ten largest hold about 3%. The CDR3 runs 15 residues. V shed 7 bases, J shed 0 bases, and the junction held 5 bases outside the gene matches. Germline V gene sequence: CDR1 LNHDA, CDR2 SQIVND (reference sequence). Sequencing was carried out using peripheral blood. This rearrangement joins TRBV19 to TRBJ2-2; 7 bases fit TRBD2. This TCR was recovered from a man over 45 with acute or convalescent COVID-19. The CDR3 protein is CASTKRGSNTGELFF. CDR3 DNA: TGTGCCAGTACGAAGCGGGGATCGAACACCGGGGAGCTGTTTTTT.